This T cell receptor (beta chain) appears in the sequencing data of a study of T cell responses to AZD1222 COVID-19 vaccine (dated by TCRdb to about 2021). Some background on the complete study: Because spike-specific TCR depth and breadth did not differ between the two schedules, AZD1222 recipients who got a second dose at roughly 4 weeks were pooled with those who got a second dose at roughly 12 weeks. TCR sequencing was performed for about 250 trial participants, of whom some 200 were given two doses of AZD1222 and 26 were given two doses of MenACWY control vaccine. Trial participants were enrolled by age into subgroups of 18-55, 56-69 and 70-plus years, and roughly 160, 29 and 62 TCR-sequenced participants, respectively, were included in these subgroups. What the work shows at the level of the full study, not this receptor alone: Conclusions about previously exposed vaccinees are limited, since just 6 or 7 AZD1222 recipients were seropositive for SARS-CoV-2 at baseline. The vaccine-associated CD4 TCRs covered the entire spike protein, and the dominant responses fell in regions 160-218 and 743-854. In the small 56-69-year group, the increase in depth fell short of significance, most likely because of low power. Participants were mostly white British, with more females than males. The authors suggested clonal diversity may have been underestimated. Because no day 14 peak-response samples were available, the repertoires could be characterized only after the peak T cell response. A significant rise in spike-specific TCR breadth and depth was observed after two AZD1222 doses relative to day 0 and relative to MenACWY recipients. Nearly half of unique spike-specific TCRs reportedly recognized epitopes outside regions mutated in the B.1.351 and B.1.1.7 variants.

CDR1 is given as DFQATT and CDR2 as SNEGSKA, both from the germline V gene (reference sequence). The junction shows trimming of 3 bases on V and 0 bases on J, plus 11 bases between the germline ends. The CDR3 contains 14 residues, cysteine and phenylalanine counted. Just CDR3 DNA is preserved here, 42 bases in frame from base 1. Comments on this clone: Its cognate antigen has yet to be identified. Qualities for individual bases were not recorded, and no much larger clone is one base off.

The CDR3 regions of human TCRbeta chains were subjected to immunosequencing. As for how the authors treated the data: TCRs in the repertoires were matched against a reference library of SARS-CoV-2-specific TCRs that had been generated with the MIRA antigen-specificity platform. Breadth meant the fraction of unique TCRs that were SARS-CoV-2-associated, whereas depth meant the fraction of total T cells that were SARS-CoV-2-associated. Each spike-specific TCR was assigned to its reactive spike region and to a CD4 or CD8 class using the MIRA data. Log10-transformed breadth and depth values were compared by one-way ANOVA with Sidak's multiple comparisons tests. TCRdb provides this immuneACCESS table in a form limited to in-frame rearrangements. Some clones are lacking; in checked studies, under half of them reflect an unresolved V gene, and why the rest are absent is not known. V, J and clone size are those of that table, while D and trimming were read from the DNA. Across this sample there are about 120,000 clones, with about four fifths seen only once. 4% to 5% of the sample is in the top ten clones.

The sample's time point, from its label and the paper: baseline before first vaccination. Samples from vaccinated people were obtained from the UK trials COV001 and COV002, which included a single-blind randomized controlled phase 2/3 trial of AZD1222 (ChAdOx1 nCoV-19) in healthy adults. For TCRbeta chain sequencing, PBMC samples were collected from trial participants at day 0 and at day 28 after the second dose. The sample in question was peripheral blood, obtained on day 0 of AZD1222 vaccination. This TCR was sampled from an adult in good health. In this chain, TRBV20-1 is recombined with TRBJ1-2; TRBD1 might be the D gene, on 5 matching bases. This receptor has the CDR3 CSASTRVANYGYTF. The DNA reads TGCAGTGCTAGTACCAGGGTAGCTAACTATGGCTACACCTTC.